These 17 T cell receptor beta chains were sequenced from one sample in a study of healthy donors' naive CD4 and CD8 T cells (dated by TCRdb to between 2014 and 2016). TCRdb lists the instrument as 454 GS FLX Titanium. A previously published linear amplification protocol was used to construct TCR libraries from 400 to 550 ng of total RNA. TCRdb reprocessing: public reads trimmed at Q25 with fastp, clones called with MiXCR, in-frame beta chains kept. Rows are unified per CDR3 protein, each entry keeping the most common DNA and genes. This sample holds roughly 200,000 distinct CDR3 sequences; about four fifths were observed only once. The leading ten clones occupy roughly 2.3% of the sample. Sequencing input: naive CD4+ and CD8+ T cells sorted from blood, pooled from several donors. Explained via the paper, the cell subset or site label denotes: FACS-sorted naive CD4+ (CD45RO-CD45RA+) and naive CD8+ (CD45RA+CD27bright) T cells. These receptors came from a pool of human donors in good health; the sample pools cells from several healthy donors.

The V gene is TRBV25-1, the J gene TRBJ2-3; D not resolved. Germline V gene sequence: CDR1 MGHDK, CDR2 SYGVNS. This CDR3 has 16 residues. With 0 bases removed from V and 2 bases from J, the gap between germline ends came to 12 bases. Here the CDR3 reads CASSEYFPPPTDTQYF. Here the CDR3 DNA reads TGTGCCAGCAGTGAATATTTCCCACCGCCCACAGATACGCAGTATTTT. The full variable domain, with the rest looked up from reference TRBV25-1 and TRBJ2-3, is EADIYQTPRYLVIGTGKKITLECSQTMGHDKMYWYQQDPGMELHLIHYSYGVNSTEKGDLSSESTVSRIRTEHFPLTLESARPSHTSQYLCASSEYFPPPTDTQYFGPGTRLTVL.

CDR3 sequence: CASGSGANVLTF. The CDR3 DNA follows: TGTGCAAGCGGGTCTGGGGCCAACGTCCTGACTTTC. V is TRBV6-2 or TRBV6-3 and J is TRBJ2-6; weak D call: TRBD2 (6 bases). The CDR3 contains 12 residues. Germline loops: CDR1 MNHEY, CDR2 SVGEGT.

V and J are TRBV11-2 and TRBJ2-7; 9 nucleotides match TRBD1. From germline, CDR1 is SGHAT and CDR2 FQNNGV. This CDR3 spans 15 amino acids. J lost 3 bases, V lost 2 bases, and 5 bases had no gene match. The CDR3 DNA reads TGTGCCAGCAGCTTATTTACAGGGGGCGTCTACGAGCAGTACTTC. Translated, it gives CASSLFTGGVYEQYF. Filled out from reference TRBV11-2 and TRBJ2-7, the complete variable domain reads EAGVAQSPRYKIIEKRQSVAFWCNPISGHATLYWYQQILGQGPKLLIQFQNNGVVDDSQLPKDRFSAERLKGVDSTLKIQPAKLEDSAVYLCASSLFTGGVYEQYFGPGTRLTVT.

V and J are TRBV20-1 and TRBJ1-5; 7 bases are shared with TRBD1. The junction had 8 bases not matched to a gene; V was cut back by 3 bases and J by 3 bases. Per the germline V gene, CDR1 is DFQATT and CDR2 is SNEGSKA (reference sequence). This CDR3 is 15 amino acids long. CDR3 bases: TGCAGTGCTAGGTCTCCGGGACAGCACAATCAGCCCCAGCATTTT. Translating gives CSARSPGQHNQPQHF.

This clonotype was counted between two and nine times. The chain joins TRBV5-6 to TRBJ2-5, with D tentatively TRBD1 (6 bases). Trimming took 1 base from V and 2 from J, leaving 15 bases between them. The CDR3 extends over 16 amino acids. Germline CDR1 reads SGHDT; CDR2 reads YYEEEE. In nucleotides, the CDR3 is TGTGCCAGCAGCTTGCCCGGCCAGGGGCTGCAAGAGACCCAGTACTTC. Translated, it gives CASSLPGQGLQETQYF. Combining the CDR3 with reference TRBV5-6 and TRBJ2-5 gives the whole variable domain DAGVTQSPTHLIKTRGQQVTLRCSPKSGHDTVSWYQQALGQGPQFIFQYYEEEERQRGNFPDRFSGHQFPNYSSELNVNALLLGDSALYLCASSLPGQGLQETQYFGPGTRLLVL.

The sample holds a few counts of this clonotype. The CDR3 sequence: CSVAFTAGGPDTQYF. CDR3 bases: TGCAGCGTTGCATTTACCGCGGGAGGGCCGGATACGCAGTATTTT. This chain connects TRBV29-1 to TRBJ2-3; TRBD2 matches 9 bases. Germline-derived CDR1 and CDR2 are SQVTM and ANQGSEA. V shed 4 bases and J 6 bases; nucleotides not matched to a gene: 11. This CDR3 has 15 amino acids.

The gene calls are TRBV27 and TRBJ1-1, with D hard to call. V lost 1 base and J lost 3, with 6 bases in between. The CDR3 covers 13 residues. Germline CDR1 and CDR2: MNHEY and SMNVEV (reference sequence). The CDR3 protein is CASSLWEDTEAFF. The CDR3 coding sequence is TGTGCCAGCAGTTTATGGGAGGACACTGAAGCTTTCTTT.

The chain employs TRBV29-1 and TRBJ2-3; D gene unclear. CDR3 length equals 13 residues. CDR1 is SQVTM and CDR2 is ANQGSEA in the germline V gene. Trimming took off 4 bases at V and 2 bases at J, with 10 bases between the two ends. For the CDR3, the DNA is TGCAGCGTTGCCATCAGCGACACAGATACGCAGTATTTT. Translating gives CSVAISDTDTQYF.

The sample holds one count of this clonotype. The chain's CDR3 is CASRYSTAGEAFF. CDR3 bases: TGTGCCAGCAGATATTCAACGGCGGGCGAAGCTTTCTTT. The rearrangement uses TRBV27 and TRBJ1-1; no clear D. Trimming cost V 6 bases and J 8 bases, with 16 bases left between them. The CDR3 extends over 13 amino acids. Per the germline V gene, CDR1 is MNHEY and CDR2 is SMNVEV (reference sequence).

The rearrangement links TRBV29-1 to TRBJ2-7; 11 nucleotides align to TRBD1. Unmatched junction bases numbered 7, after V lost 3 bases and J lost 6 bases. Germline-derived CDR1 and CDR2 are SQVTM and ANQGSEA. The CDR3 length is 14 residues. CDR3 region: CSVERSGTGGEQYF. CDR3 in DNA: TGCAGCGTTGAGAGGTCCGGGACAGGGGGCGAGCAGTACTTC.

This clonotype was observed at least ten times. The chain couples TRBV24-1 to TRBJ1-1, with 8 bases matching TRBD1. This CDR3 region has 16 residues. Germline V gene lookup returns CDR1 KGHDR and CDR2 SFDVKD. V shed 5 bases and J 2 bases; nucleotides not matched to a gene: 9. Written as DNA, the CDR3 is TGTGCCACCAGTGCAAGTTGGGACAGGAGAAACACTGAAGCTTTCTTT. It specifies CATSASWDRRNTEAFF.

The CDR3 nucleotides are TGTGCCAGCAGTGCGGGACAGACTCCCTACGAGCAGTACTTC. This sequence encodes CASSAGQTPYEQYF. J is TRBJ2-7 and V is TRBV6-1; TRBD1 agrees at 7 bases. Germline values: CDR1 MNHNS, CDR2 SASEGT. Trimming removed 4 bases from V and 2 bases from J; junction bases left unmatched: 5. This CDR3 has 14 amino acids.

This rearrangement joins TRBV5-1 to TRBJ1-1; weak D call: TRBD1 (5 bases). This CDR3 region has 13 residues. V was clipped by 0 bases and J by 7 bases, with 10 bases between them. Germline V gene lookup returns CDR1 SGHRS and CDR2 YFSETQ. The CDR3 region has the DNA TGCGCCAGCAGCTTGGTGGGGCAAGGTGAAGCTTTCTTT. It yields the protein CASSLVGQGEAFF.

The chain combines TRBV12-3 or TRBV12-4 with TRBJ2-5; D unresolved. This CDR3 has 14 residues. V was clipped by 6 bases and J by 2 bases, with 13 bases between them. CDR3 loop: CASRSWVTQETQYF. CDR3 sequence (DNA): TGTGCCAGCAGGAGTTGGGTTACTCAAGAGACCCAGTACTTC.

In its sample, this clonotype was seen a few times. This sequence joins TRBV6-5 and TRBJ2-1, with a possible D match to TRBD1 (5 bases). Per germline, CDR1 MNHEY and CDR2 SVGAGI. Trimming removed 2 bases from V and 7 bases from J, with 18 bases in between. The CDR3 runs 16 residues. The CDR3 DNA follows: TGTGCCAGCAGTTACACCTTTGGGGCGGCGAGAAATGAGCAGTTCTTC. Amino acid sequence: CASSYTFGAARNEQFF.

Concerning this clonotype: The conserved final phenylalanine or tryptophan is absent from the CDR3, which likely points to a read error. In DNA form, the CDR3 reads TGCAGCGTTGAAGAGCCGGGGGAAGGATCTCGTGGCTACACCCTC. Protein product: CSVEEPGEGSRGYTL. The rearrangement links TRBV29-1 to TRBJ1-2, with a possible D match to TRBD1 (5 bases). The germline gives CDR1 SQVTM, CDR2 ANQGSEA. The CDR3 totals 15 residues. V lost 0 bases and J 7 bases, leaving 18 bases between the germline ends.

V gene TRBV27 combines with J gene TRBJ1-2, with TRBD1 as a possible D gene (5 bases). Germline loops: CDR1 MNHEY, CDR2 SMNVEV (reference sequence). The CDR3 length is 14 residues. V lost 4 bases and J 2 bases, leaving 11 bases between the germline ends. The CDR3 protein is CASSSDSSNYGYTF. The CDR3 DNA is TGTGCCAGCAGTTCCGACAGTTCGAACTATGGCTACACCTTC.